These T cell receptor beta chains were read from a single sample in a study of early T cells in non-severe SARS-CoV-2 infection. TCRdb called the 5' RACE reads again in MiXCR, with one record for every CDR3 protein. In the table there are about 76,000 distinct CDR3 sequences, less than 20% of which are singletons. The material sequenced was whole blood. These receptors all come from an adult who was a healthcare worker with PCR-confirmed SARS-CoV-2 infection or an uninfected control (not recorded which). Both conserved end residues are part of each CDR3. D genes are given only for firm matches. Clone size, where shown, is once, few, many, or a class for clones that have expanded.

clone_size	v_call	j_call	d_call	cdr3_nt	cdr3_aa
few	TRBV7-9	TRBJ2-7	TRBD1	TGTGCCAGCAGCCGACAGGGGGCCTTATTCCGCTCCTACGAGCAGTACTTC	CASSRQGALFRSYEQYF
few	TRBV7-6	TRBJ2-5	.	TGTGCCAGCAGCTTAGCTTCCTCCCGGTGGGGGGAGGATCAAGAGACCCAGTACTTC	CASSLASSRWGEDQETQYF
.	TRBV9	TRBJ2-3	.	TGTGCCAGCAGCGTAGGTGGAGACAGCACAGATACGCAGTATTTT	CASSVGGDSTDTQYF
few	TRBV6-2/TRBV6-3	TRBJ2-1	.	TGTGCCAGCAGTTACTTAGAGGGTGGGAATGAGCAGTTCTTC	CASSYLEGGNEQFF
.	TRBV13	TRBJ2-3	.	TGTGCCAGCAGCTCACCCATCGCCGGGGGCGGGGCAGATACGCAGTATTTT	CASSSPIAGGGADTQYF
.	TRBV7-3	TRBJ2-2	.	TGTGCCAGCAGCTTAGCAGGGTCCGGGGAGCTGTTTTTT	CASSLAGSGELFF
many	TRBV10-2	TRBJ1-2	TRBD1	TGCGCCAGCAGTGACGGGACAGGGTTCTTAGATGGCTACACCTTC	CASSDGTGFLDGYTF
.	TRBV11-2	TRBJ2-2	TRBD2	TGTGCCAGCAGCTGGGCTAGCGGGGACCCCAGCACCGGGGAGCTGTTTTTT	CASSWASGDPSTGELFF
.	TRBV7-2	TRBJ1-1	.	TGTGCCAGCAGCTTTACCCTGGGGGGCATCACTGAAGCTTTCTTT	CASSFTLGGITEAFF
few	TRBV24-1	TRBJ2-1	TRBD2	TGTGCCACCAGTGATTTACGGGAGGGGCCCAATGAGCAGTTCTTC	CATSDLREGPNEQFF
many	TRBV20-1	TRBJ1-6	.	TGCAGTGCTAGACAGGGACAAAGGGCACCCCTCCACTTT	CSARQGQRAPLHF
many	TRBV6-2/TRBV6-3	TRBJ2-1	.	TGTGCCAGCAGTTACGGGGGATACAATGAGCAGTTCTTC	CASSYGGYNEQFF
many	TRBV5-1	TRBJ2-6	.	TGCGCCAGCAGCTTCAGGGGGGGGCCTGGGGCCAACGTCCTGACTTTC	CASSFRGGPGANVLTF
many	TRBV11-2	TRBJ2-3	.	TGTGCCAGCAGCTTAACAGCGGCTAGCACAGATACGCAGTATTTT	CASSLTAASTDTQYF
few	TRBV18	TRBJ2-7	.	TGTGCCAGCTCACCGGGCTCGGCAGCTTGGGGGCAGTACTTC	CASSPGSAAWGQYF
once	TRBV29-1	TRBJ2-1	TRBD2	TGCAGCGTTGGGCCGGGAGGGGACAATGAGCAGTTCTTC	CSVGPGGDNEQFF
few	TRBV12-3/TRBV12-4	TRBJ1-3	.	TGTGCCAGCAGTAGAAGTACAGGACCCTCTGAAAACACCATATATTTT	CASSRSTGPSENTIYF